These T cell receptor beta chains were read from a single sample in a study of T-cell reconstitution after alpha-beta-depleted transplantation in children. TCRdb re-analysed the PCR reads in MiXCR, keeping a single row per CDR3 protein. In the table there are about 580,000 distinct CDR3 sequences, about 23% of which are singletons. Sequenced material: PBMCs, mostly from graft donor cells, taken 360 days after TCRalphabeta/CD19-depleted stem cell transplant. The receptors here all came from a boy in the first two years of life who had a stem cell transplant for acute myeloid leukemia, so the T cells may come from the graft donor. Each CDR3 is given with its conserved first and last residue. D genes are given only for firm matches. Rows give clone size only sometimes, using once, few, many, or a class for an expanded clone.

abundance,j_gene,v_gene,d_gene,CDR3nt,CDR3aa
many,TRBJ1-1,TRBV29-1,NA,TGCAGCGTGAGGCAAGGGGCTAGAGGCACTGAAGCTTTCTTT,CSVRQGARGTEAFF
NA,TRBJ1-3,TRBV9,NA,TGTGCCAGCAGCGAGAGGGACGGCCGTGGAAACACCATATATTTT,CASSERDGRGNTIYF
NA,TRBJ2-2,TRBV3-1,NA,TGTGCCAGCACAGGGGTCCCAAACACCGGGGAGCTGTTTTTT,CASTGVPNTGELFF
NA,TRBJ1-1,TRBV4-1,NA,TGCGCCAGCAGCCAGGGCCTCGACAGTGACACTGAAGCTTTCTTT,CASSQGLDSDTEAFF
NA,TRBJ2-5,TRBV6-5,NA,TGTGCCAGCAGTTACTCGAGCAGGGGTTGGGAGACCCAGTACTTC,CASSYSSRGWETQYF
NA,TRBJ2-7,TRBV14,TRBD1,TGTGCCAGCAGCCAAGAAATCGGGACAGCCTCCTACGAGCAGTACTTC,CASSQEIGTASYEQYF
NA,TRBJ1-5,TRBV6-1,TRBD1,TGTGCCAGCAGACAGGGGATCTGGAGCAATCAGCCCCAGCATTTT,CASRQGIWSNQPQHF
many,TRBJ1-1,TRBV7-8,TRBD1,TGTGCCAGCAGCTTACCGAGGGGGCAGGGGGCGACTGAAGCTTTCTTT,CASSLPRGQGATEAFF
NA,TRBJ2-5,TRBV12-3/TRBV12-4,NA,TGTGCCAGCAACCCGACGGGCCAAGAGACCCAGTACTTC,CASNPTGQETQYF
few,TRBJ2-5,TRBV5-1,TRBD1,TGCGCCAGCAGCTTGAACTCAGGGGGATCAGAGACCCAGTACTTC,CASSLNSGGSETQYF
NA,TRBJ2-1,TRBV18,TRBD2,TGTGCCAGCTCACCCAAGCGGGGGGGCCGCAATGAGCAGTTCTTC,CASSPKRGGRNEQFF
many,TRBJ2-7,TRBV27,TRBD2,TGTGCCAGCAGTTACGGCGGGGGGGTAGAGACCTACGAGCAGTACTTC,CASSYGGGVETYEQYF
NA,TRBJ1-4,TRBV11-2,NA,TGTGCCAGCACTAGTACAACTAATGAAAAACTGTTTTTT,CASTSTTNEKLFF
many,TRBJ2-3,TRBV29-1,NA,TGCAGCGTTGACCCGGGCTTAAACACAGATACGCAGTATTTT,CSVDPGLNTDTQYF
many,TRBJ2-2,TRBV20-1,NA,TGCAGTGCGGTGGACAGCGCGAACACCGGGGAGCTGTTTTTT,CSAVDSANTGELFF
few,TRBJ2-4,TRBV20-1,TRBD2,TGCAGTGCTAGTTCCCACGGGGCGGGGGAGAACATTCAGTACTTC,CSASSHGAGENIQYF
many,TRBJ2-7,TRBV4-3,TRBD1,TGCGCCAGCAGCCAAGATCCCAGGGGGCCGTCCTACGAGCAGTACTTC,CASSQDPRGPSYEQYF
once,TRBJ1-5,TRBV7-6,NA,TGTGCCAGCAGCTGGACCGGGACACATGTTGGGTATAGCAATCAGCCCCAGCATTTT,CASSWTGTHVGYSNQPQHF
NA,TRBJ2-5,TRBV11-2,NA,TGTGCCAGCAGCTTAGAGACACTCGGGCCCAGTAGCGAGACCCAGTACTTC,CASSLETLGPSSETQYF
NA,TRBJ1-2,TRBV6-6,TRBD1,TGTGCCAGCAGCTCCGGGACAGCGGAGCGCTACACCTTC,CASSSGTAERYTF
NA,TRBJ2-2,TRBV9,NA,TGTGCCAGCAGCGCGGCGGACAATTCCGGGGAGCTGTTTTTT,CASSAADNSGELFF
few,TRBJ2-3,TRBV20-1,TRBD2,TGCAGTGCTACCCTAGCGGTGAACACAGATACGCAGTATTTT,CSATLAVNTDTQYF
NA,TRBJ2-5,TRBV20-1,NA,TGCAGTGCTAGGTCGGTTGGGGAGACCCAGTACTTC,CSARSVGETQYF
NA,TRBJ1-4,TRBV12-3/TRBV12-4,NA,TGTGCCAGCAGTTTAGGGAACAGGGTCAATGAAAAACTGTTTTTT,CASSLGNRVNEKLFF
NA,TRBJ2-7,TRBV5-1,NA,TGCGCCAGCAGCTTGGAGGCAGGAAATTACGAGCAGTACTTC,CASSLEAGNYEQYF
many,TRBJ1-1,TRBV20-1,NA,TGCAGTGCTAGGCCAGGGAGTACGAACACTGAAGCTTTCTTT,CSARPGSTNTEAFF
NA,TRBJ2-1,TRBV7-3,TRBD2,TGTGCCAGCAGCTTAAGCGGGGGGGAGTACAATGAGCAGTTCTTC,CASSLSGGEYNEQFF
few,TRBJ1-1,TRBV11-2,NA,TGTGCCAGCAGCCTCAGGGGTGCACGCGTCCAGGGGAACACTGAAGCTTTCTTT,CASSLRGARVQGNTEAFF
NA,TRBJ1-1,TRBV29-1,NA,TGCAGCGTTACAACCCAGGCCCCGGGGAACACTGAAGCTTTCTTT,CSVTTQAPGNTEAFF
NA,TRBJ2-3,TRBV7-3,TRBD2,TGTGCCAGCAGTACTACTAGCGAAGGCGGGGATACGCAGTATTTT,CASSTTSEGGDTQYF
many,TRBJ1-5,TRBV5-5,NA,TGTGCCAGCAGCCCGGAGGTACAGAATCAGCCCCAGCATTTT,CASSPEVQNQPQHF
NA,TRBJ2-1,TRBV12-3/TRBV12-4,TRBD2,TGTGCCAGCAGTTCCAAGGATCTAGCGGGCAGCTCCTACAATGAGCAGTTCTTC,CASSSKDLAGSSYNEQFF
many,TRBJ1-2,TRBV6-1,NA,TGTGCCAGCAGTGAAGGGGACTATGGCTACACCTTC,CASSEGDYGYTF
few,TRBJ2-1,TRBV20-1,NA,TGCAGTGCTAGAGATCAGGTGTTCTACAATGAGCAGTTCTTC,CSARDQVFYNEQFF
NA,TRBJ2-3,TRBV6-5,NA,TGTGCCAGCAGTTCTCGGGGGTACACAGATACGCAGTATTTT,CASSSRGYTDTQYF
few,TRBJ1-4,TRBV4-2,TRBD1,TGTGCCAGCAGCCCGGGACAGAATAATGAAAAACTGTTTTTT,CASSPGQNNEKLFF
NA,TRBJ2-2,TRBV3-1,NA,TGTGCCAGCAGCCAGTCCTTTTTTAACACCGGGGAGCTGTTTTTT,CASSQSFFNTGELFF
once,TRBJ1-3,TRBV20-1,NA,TGCAGTGCTCTTGGGAACACCATATATTTT,CSALGNTIYF
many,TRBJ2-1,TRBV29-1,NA,TGCAGCGTCAGAGTCCCTTCCAATGAGCAGTTCTTC,CSVRVPSNEQFF
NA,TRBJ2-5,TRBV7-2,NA,TGTGCCAGCAGCCTTCCCGGCCCTAAAGAGACCCAGTACTTC,CASSLPGPKETQYF
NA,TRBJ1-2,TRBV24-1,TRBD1,TGTGCCACCAGTGAGCCGGGACAGGCCCCTTCCGCCTTC,CATSEPGQAPSAF
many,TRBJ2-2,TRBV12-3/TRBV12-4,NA,TGTGCCAGCAGTCCTTACGGAAGGGAGCTGTTTTTT,CASSPYGRELFF
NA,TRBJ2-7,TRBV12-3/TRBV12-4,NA,TGTGCCAGCAGTCCCCCCGCGGCAGGGGCCTCCTACGAGCAGTACTTC,CASSPPAAGASYEQYF
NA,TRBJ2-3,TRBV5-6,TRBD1,TGTGCCAGCAGCTTTAGGACAGGGGCCCGGGATACGCAGTATTTT,CASSFRTGARDTQYF
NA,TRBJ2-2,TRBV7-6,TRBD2,TGTGCCAGCAGCTTACGGACAGCGGGGGGGCCAACCACCGGGGAGCTGTTTTTT,CASSLRTAGGPTTGELFF
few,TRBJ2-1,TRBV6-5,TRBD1,TGTGCCAGCAGCTTAGACAGGGCCGGCTACAATGAGCAGTTCTTC,CASSLDRAGYNEQFF
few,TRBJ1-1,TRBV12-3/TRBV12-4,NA,TGTGCCAGCAGTTCCCCCACACCGGGTGGGGACACTGAAGCTTTCTTT,CASSSPTPGGDTEAFF
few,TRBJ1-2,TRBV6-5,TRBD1,TGTGCCAGCAGTTACTCGCTATCCCGGGACAGGACTGTTTCTGGCTACACCTTC,CASSYSLSRDRTVSGYTF
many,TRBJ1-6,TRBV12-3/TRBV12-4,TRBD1,TGTGCCAGCAGTTTTCTTACAGGGGTCTATAATTCACCCCTCCACTTT,CASSFLTGVYNSPLHF
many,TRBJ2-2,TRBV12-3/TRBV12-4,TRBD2,TGTGCCAGCAGGAGCGGGGGAGTCAGTCGGGAGCTGTTTTTT,CASRSGGVSRELFF
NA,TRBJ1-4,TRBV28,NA,TGTGCCAGCAGTTTCCTCGGGGGTTCTAATGAAAAACTGTTTTTT,CASSFLGGSNEKLFF
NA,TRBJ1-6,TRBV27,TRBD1,TGTGCCAGCAGCACGTACAGGGGGCGGTGGAATTCACCCCTCCACTTT,CASSTYRGRWNSPLHF
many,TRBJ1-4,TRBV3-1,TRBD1,TGTGCCAGCAGCCCCTTCGGGACAGGTAGAGAAAAACTGTTTTTT,CASSPFGTGREKLFF
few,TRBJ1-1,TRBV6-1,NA,TGTGCCAGCAGTGAAGGACCCGCGAACACTGAAGCTTTCTTT,CASSEGPANTEAFF